These 20 T cell receptor beta chains share one sample of origin, sequenced in a study of T cells in women clearing cervical HPV infection. Profiling relied on immunoSEQ multiplex PCR, and the TCRdb table lists in-frame clones only, not all of them. In total, the table holds about 20,000 clones. Sequencing used blood buffy coat. Receptor source: a woman aged 18-70 years with a cervical HPV16 infection that either progressed to CIN3+ or cleared (not recorded which).

Concerning this clone itself: The read halts 3 residues ahead of the CDR3 end, with the missing end drawn from the germline J gene. J is TRBJ2-1 and V is TRBV18; D possibly corresponds to TRBD2 (6 bases). Germline lookup yields CDR1 KGHSH and CDR2 LQKENI. The ends were cut back, 3 bases at V and 7 bases at J, with 16 bases in the middle. The length of the CDR3 is 15 residues. The CDR3 sequence is CASSPADRRGNEQFF. CDR3 bases read: TGTGCCAGCTCACCTGCTGATCGGCGGGGTAATGAG.

About this clone itself: With the read ending 3 residues before the CDR3 end, the germline J gene is used to fill in that end. At the DNA level, this CDR3 is encoded by other sequences in the same sample as well. The chain links TRBV19 to TRBJ1-3; 7 bases align to TRBD1. Trimming removed 6 bases from V and 2 bases from J; junction bases left unmatched: 1. The germline V gene encodes CDR1 LNHDA and CDR2 SQIVND (reference sequence). This CDR3 has 13 amino acids. The part of the CDR3 DNA that was read is TGTGCCAGTAGGACAGGGACTGGAAACACC. Its protein product is CASRTGTGNT. The CDR3 as a whole reads CASRTGTGNTIYF.

As concerns this clone: The CDR3 is cut off 3 residues early in the read; its end comes from the germline J gene. The chain has TRBV30 and TRBJ2-3; D gene uncertain. The CDR3 is 13 residues long. CDR1 is GTSNPN, CDR2 SVGIG, per germline (reference sequence). V gave up 2 bases and J gave up 3 bases, with 9 bases separating them. The part of the CDR3 DNA that was read is TGTGCCTGGAGTCCTACACAGACAGATACG. Translation gives CAWSPTQTDT. The entire CDR3 protein reads CAWSPTQTDTQYF.

Concerning this clone itself: The CDR3 is cut off 3 residues early in the read; its end comes from the germline J gene. This chain uses TRBV5-1 with TRBJ2-3, with D maybe TRBD2 (5 bases). The CDR3 totals 15 residues. CDR1 SGHRS and CDR2 YFSETQ come from the germline V gene. V lost 1 base to trimming and J lost 2 bases, with 11 bases between them. CDR3 amino acids: CASSLQADSTDTQYF. The CDR3 DNA, read in part, is TGCGCCAGCAGCTTGCAAGCGGATTCCACAGATACG.

A note on this clone: From the germline J gene comes the end of the CDR3, since the read stops 3 residues before it. The gene calls are TRBV19 and TRBJ1-4; 7 bases agree with TRBD1. CDR1 is LNHDA and CDR2 is SQIVND in the germline V gene (reference sequence). The CDR3 consists of 15 residues. CDR3 protein: CASSEGTAYNSPLFF. Partial CDR3 DNA: TGTGCCAGTAGTGAGGGGACAGCCTATAATTCACCA.

Comment on this clone: At one boundary the junction diverges from the germline segment, which might be a read error. The read halts 3 residues ahead of the CDR3 end, with the missing end drawn from the germline J gene. This sequence joins TRBV4-2 and TRBJ2-3, with 9 nucleotides matching TRBD2. This CDR3 spans 18 amino acids. CDR1 is LGHNA and CDR2 is YNFKEQ in the germline V gene. The CDR3 loop is CASSQGAAGGRIGDTQYF. The sequenced CDR3 bases are TGCGCCAGCAGCCAAGGCGCTGCGGGGGGGCGGATTGGAGATACG.

The CDR3 DNA, read in part, is TGTGCCAGTAGCGCGGGGGGGCACCGCACAGATACG. The encoded protein is CASSAGGHRTDT. The full CDR3 protein reads CASSAGGHRTDTQYF. The chain recombines TRBV19 with TRBJ2-3; 9 nucleotides agree with TRBD2. With the read ending 3 residues before the CDR3 end, the germline J gene is used to fill in that end. The CDR3 runs to 15 residues. CDR1 is LNHDA and CDR2 is SQIVND in the germline V gene (reference sequence). The V segment lost 6 bases and the J segment 1 base; nucleotides outside the gene matches: 5.

On this clone itself: The DNA ends 3 residues before the CDR3 does, and the rest of the CDR3 is filled in from the germline J gene. The genes are TRBV20-1 and TRBJ1-6; TRBD1 aligns across 10 bases. This CDR3 contains 14 residues. Per the germline V gene, CDR1 is DFQATT and CDR2 is SNEGSKA (reference sequence). V gave up 3 bases and J gave up 8 bases; unmatched junction bases: 4. The CDR3 here is CSARQDRGYSPLHF. Partial CDR3 DNA: TGCAGTGCTAGGCAGGACAGGGGGTATTCACCC.

As regards this clone: The sequenced fragment ends 3 residues before the CDR3 boundary, so the rest is inferred from the germline J gene. The V gene is TRBV7-9, the J gene TRBJ1-2; tentative D call: TRBD1 (5 bases). CDR3 length: 12 residues. Germline assignment: CDR1 SEHNR and CDR2 FQNEAQ (reference sequence). The CDR3 DNA, read in part, is TGTGCCGGCGGAATCGGGGGTTACGAC. It encodes CAGGIGGYD. From start to end, the CDR3 is CAGGIGGYDYTF. The full variable domain, completed using reference TRBV7-9 and TRBJ1-2, is DTGVSQNPRHKITKRGQNVTFRCDPISEHNRLYWYRQTLGQGPEFLTYFQNEAQLEKSRLLSDRFSAERPKGSFSTLEIQRTEQGDSAMYLCAGGIGGYDYTFGSGTRLTVV.

Regarding this clone: The observed sequence ends 3 residues before the CDR3 terminus, with the missing tail filled in from the germline J gene. The J gene is TRBJ1-1, the V gene TRBV30, with TRBD1 matching over 9 bases. This CDR3 spans 12 amino acids. CDR1 GTSNPN and CDR2 SVGIG come from the germline V gene (reference sequence). The CDR3 DNA, read in part, is TGTGCCTGGAGCCGGGGACAGGGTAAA. Its translation is CAWSRGQGK. The entire CDR3 sequence reads CAWSRGQGKAFF.

In the case of this clone: The CDR3 goes on 3 residues after the read ends, and that part is filled in from the germline J gene. This rearrangement joins TRBV20-1 to TRBJ2-3, with TRBD1 identical over 10 bases. The germline V gene encodes CDR1 DFQATT and CDR2 SNEGSKA (reference sequence). This CDR3 spans 13 amino acids. V was pared by 5 bases and J by 4 bases, with 3 bases of the junction left unmatched. The CDR3 here is CSAPGQGPDTQYF. Incomplete CDR3 DNA: TGCAGTGCTCCGGGACAGGGGCCAGATACG.

On this clone: The CDR3 goes on 3 residues after the read ends, and that part is filled in from the germline J gene. This chain uses TRBV20-1 with TRBJ1-2, with D possibly TRBD1 on 5 matching bases. This CDR3 spans 12 amino acids. The germline V and J ends were trimmed by 6 bases and 4 bases, with 12 bases remaining between them. Germline loops: CDR1 DFQATT, CDR2 SNEGSKA (reference sequence). The CDR3 sequence is CSAPGRAYGYTF. The part of the CDR3 DNA that was read is TGCAGTGCCCCGGGCAGGGCCTATGGC.

The CDR3 region is CASSTRDSYGYTF. The sequenced part of the CDR3 DNA is TGTGCCAGTAGTACCCGGGACAGCTATGGC. The chain has TRBV19 and TRBJ1-2; 7 bases match TRBD1. The read gets to within 3 residues of the CDR3 end, and the germline J gene fills in the rest. CDR1 is LNHDA, CDR2 SQIVND, per germline (reference sequence). The CDR3 sequence is 13 residues long. V dropped 4 bases and J dropped 4; count of bases not matched to a gene: 3. The full variable domain, rest sourced from reference TRBV19 and TRBJ1-2, is DGGITQSPKYLFRKEGQNVTLSCEQNLNHDAMYWYRQDPGQGLRLIYYSQIVNDFQKGDIAEGYSVSREKKESFPLTVTSAQKNPTAFYLCASSTRDSYGYTFGSGTRLTVV.

Concerning this clone itself: The CDR3 goes on 3 residues after the read ends, and that part is filled in from the germline J gene. The chain couples TRBV2 to TRBJ1-2; D uncertain. Germline CDR1 reads SNHLY; CDR2 reads FYNNEI. The CDR3 contains 13 residues. The part of the CDR3 DNA that was read is TGTGCCAGCAGTGACGGTATTAATAATGAC. It encodes CASSDGINND. The entire CDR3 is CASSDGINNDYTF.

Notes on this clone: Read coverage stops 3 residues before the CDR3 terminus; the germline J gene supplies the remainder. The gene calls are TRBV30 and TRBJ1-6; 12 nucleotides agree with TRBD1. The germline V gene encodes CDR1 GTSNPN and CDR2 SVGIG (reference sequence). The CDR3 length is 20 residues. Germline trimming cut 3 bases from V and 0 bases from J; bases unmatched to any gene: 12. The CDR3 region is CAWSPPSSGQGASYNSPLHF. The sequenced part of the CDR3 DNA is TGTGCCTGGAGCCCACCGTCCTCGGGACAGGGGGCCTCCTATAATTCACCC.

The DNA read from the CDR3 is TGCAGCGGGGAAGACAGGCTGGGGGCCGAA. Translated: CSGEDRLGAE. The entire CDR3 sequence reads CSGEDRLGAEAFF. The V gene is TRBV29-1, the J gene TRBJ1-1, with D possibly matching TRBD1 (6 bases). The sequenced fragment ends 3 residues before the CDR3 boundary, so the rest is inferred from the germline J gene. The CDR3 spans 13 residues. Germline V gene lookup returns CDR1 SQVTM and CDR2 ANQGSEA.

A note on this clone: The DNA ends 3 residues before the CDR3 does, and the rest of the CDR3 is filled in from the germline J gene. The V call is TRBV20-1, the J call TRBJ1-6; D is undetermined. The CDR3 is made up of 14 amino acids. Trimming stripped 1 base from V and 5 bases from J, with 9 bases between. The germline V gene has CDR1 DFQATT and CDR2 SNEGSKA (reference sequence). CDR3 protein: CSARVQANNSPLHF. CDR3 bases read: TGCAGTGCTAGAGTGCAGGCGAATAATTCACCC.

The CDR3: CSARPGSNQPQHF. The sequenced CDR3 bases are TGCAGTGCTAGACCCGGGAGCAATCAGCCC. J is TRBJ1-5 and V is TRBV20-1; the D is unclear. The CDR3 end is not reached by the read, which stops 3 residues before it; the germline J gene fills it in. The CDR3 length is 13 residues. Trimming stripped 2 bases from V and 1 base from J, with 6 bases between. Per germline, CDR1 DFQATT and CDR2 SNEGSKA (reference sequence).

As concerns this clone: The observed sequence ends 3 residues before the CDR3 terminus, with the missing tail filled in from the germline J gene. The V and J genes are TRBV9 and TRBJ2-3, with a weak D call TRBD2 (6 bases). Germline V CDR1 and CDR2: SGDLS, YYNGEE. Trimming stripped 2 bases from V and 6 bases from J, with 16 bases between. There are 15 residues in the CDR3. The covered CDR3 bases are TGTGCCAGCAGCGTGGGACTCGTTGATTCGGATACG. Amino acids: CASSVGLVDSDT. The full CDR3 protein reads CASSVGLVDSDTQYF.

Comment on this clone: The missing CDR3 end, 3 residues past where the read stops, is filled in from the germline J gene. The V gene is TRBV20-1, the J gene TRBJ2-1, with 8 bases lining up with TRBD2. Germline V gives CDR1 DFQATT, CDR2 SNEGSKA (reference sequence). V was clipped by 6 bases and J by 1 base; unmatched bases: 8. The CDR3 extends over 15 amino acids. CDR3: CSAPGGARSYNEQFF. Incomplete CDR3 DNA: TGCAGTGCGCCGGGGGGGGCGCGGTCCTACAATGAG.